One and the same sample provided the 23 T cell receptor beta chains below, sequenced in a study of CD8+CD57+ T cells in acquired aplastic anemia. Sequenced patients had shown CD8+CD57+ cell expansion by flow cytometry. Genomic DNA constituted the template upon which TCR beta VDJ and CDR3 profiling was performed. One entry per CDR3 protein results from TCRdb running MiXCR on the reads. The profile shows 150,000 to 200,000 distinct CDR3 sequences, around half of them singletons. Sequencing was carried out using sorted CD4+, CD8+, or CD8+CD57+ T cells (not recorded which) from PBMCs. These receptors were obtained from a human donor with aplastic anemia.

Note on this clonotype: The junction does not match germline at one end; this may be a read error. J is TRBJ2-3 and V is TRBV10-3; D unresolved. CDR1 and CDR2 (germline): ENHRY, SYGVKD. The CDR3 has 11 residues. CDR3 nucleotide sequence: TGTGCCATCAGGGGTGGAGATACGCAGTGTTTT. Its translation is CAIRGGDTQCF.

This clonotype was counted many times. The chain carries TRBV7-2 and TRBJ1-2, with D uncertain. CDR3 length: 14 residues. Between the trimmed V and J ends, which lost 5 bases and 8 bases, there was a span of 18 bases. Germline CDR1 reads SGHTA; CDR2 reads FQGNSA. This CDR3 is CASSGTGDTDGYTF. In DNA form, the CDR3 reads TGTGCCAGCAGCGGAACGGGAGACACCGACGGCTACACCTTC.

On this clonotype: Possible read error: a much larger clone is one base away. V usage is TRBV4-2 and J usage is TRBJ2-3, with D tentatively TRBD1 (5 bases). The CDR3 spans 16 residues. V gave up 1 base and J gave up 2 bases, with 13 bases separating them. Germline CDR1 and CDR2: LGHNA and YNFKEQ. The CDR3 region is CASSQVGVGATDTQYF. In DNA, the CDR3 is TGTGCCAGCAGCCAAGTTGGCGTAGGGGCCACAGATACGCAGTATTTT.

Many counts were recorded for this clonotype. This chain connects TRBV5-6 to TRBJ2-5; D is unresolved. This CDR3 is built from 13 residues. The germline V gene has CDR1 SGHDT and CDR2 YYEEEE. Trimming left V 3 bases short and J 3 bases short, with 9 bases between. CDR3 region: CASSSTTEETQYF. Here the CDR3 DNA reads TGTGCCAGCAGCTCAACAACGGAAGAGACCCAGTACTTC.

This clonotype was seen ten or more times. This rearrangement joins TRBV5-1 to TRBJ2-3; 12 nucleotides line up with TRBD2. The CDR3 totals 18 residues. J lost 2 bases, V lost 0 bases, and 7 bases had no gene match. Germline-derived CDR1 and CDR2 are SGHRS and YFSETQ. CDR3 nucleotide sequence: TGCGCCAGCAGCTTGGCTCTAGCGGGAGGGCCTTTCACAGATACGCAGTATTTT. It translates to CASSLALAGGPFTDTQYF.

Comment on this clonotype: Germline is not matched at one junction end, which may reflect a read error. The V and J genes are TRBV6-1 and TRBJ2-7; D possibly matches TRBD1 or TRBD2 (5 bases each). The CDR3 runs 12 residues. Germline V gene sequence: CDR1 MNHNS, CDR2 SASEGT. The DNA for the CDR3 is TGTGCCAGCAAGGGGAGCTCCTGCGAGCAGTACTTC. This codes for CASKGSSCEQYF.

The chain couples TRBV19 to TRBJ1-6; 8 bases are shared with TRBD1. Losses at the gene ends were 5 bases for V and 10 bases for J; bases not matched to a gene: 10. The length of the CDR3 is 15 residues. Germline V gives CDR1 LNHDA, CDR2 SQIVND (reference sequence). For the CDR3, the DNA is TGTGCCAGTAGTTTCCGGACAGGGATGGGATCACCCCTCCACTTT. It yields the protein CASSFRTGMGSPLHF.

This clonotype appeared many times. V is TRBV7-3 and J is TRBJ2-3, with a tentative D call TRBD1 (6 bases). V lost 2 bases to trimming and J lost 1 base, with 7 bases between them. This CDR3 comprises 14 residues. Germline V gives CDR1 SGHTA, CDR2 FQGTGA. The CDR3 reads CASSLSGGTDTQYF. In DNA form, the CDR3 reads TGTGCCAGCAGCTTATCAGGGGGCACAGATACGCAGTATTTT.

At least ten counts were recorded for this clonotype. The CDR3 is CASSSQTGGLEKLFF. For the CDR3, the DNA is TGTGCCAGCAGCTCCCAGACAGGGGGACTTGAAAAACTGTTTTTT. The chain employs TRBV7-9 and TRBJ1-4, with 9 bases aligning to TRBD1. Germline V gene sequence: CDR1 SEHNR, CDR2 FQNEAQ (reference sequence). The CDR3 spans 15 residues. Trimming removed 4 bases from V and 7 bases from J; junction bases left unmatched: 7.

J is TRBJ1-2 and V is TRBV5-6; 8 nucleotides line up with TRBD1. Looked up from germline, CDR1 is SGHDT and CDR2 is YYEEEE. The CDR3 runs to 15 residues. The junction had 7 bases not matched to a gene; V was cut back by 3 bases and J by 3 bases. The CDR3 DNA reads as TGTGCCAGCAGCTCTCCACAGGGGGGCCACTATGGCTACACCTTC. Amino acids: CASSSPQGGHYGYTF.

Worth noting for this clonotype: This may come from a read error, since a much larger clone is one base off. Here the CDR3 omits its conserved ending phenylalanine or tryptophan, so a read error is the likely source. The rearrangement uses TRBV24-1 and TRBJ2-7, with D maybe TRBD2 (6 bases). The CDR3 consists of 12 residues. The germline gives CDR1 KGHDR, CDR2 SFDVKD. Between the trimmed V and J ends, which lost 5 bases and 2 bases, there was a span of 6 bases. For the CDR3, the DNA is TGTGCCACCAGTGGCGGGGCCTACGAGCAGTACCTC. It encodes CATSGGAYEQYL.

This clonotype was found many times. The chain recombines TRBV12-3 or TRBV12-4 with TRBJ2-7, with a possible D match to TRBD2 (5 bases). There are 15 residues in the CDR3. Between the trimmed V and J ends, which lost 2 bases and 6 bases, there was a span of 17 bases. In DNA form, the CDR3 reads TGTGCCAGCAGTTTATTAGGAGCGGCGCTCGGCGAGCAGTACTTC. Its translation is CASSLLGAALGEQYF.

The V gene is TRBV19, the J gene TRBJ2-5; D may be TRBD1 or TRBD2 (5 bases each). The CDR3 contains 14 residues. Germline CDR1 reads LNHDA; CDR2 reads SQIVND (reference sequence). The V end was cut by 5 bases, the J end by 5 bases, with 15 bases between. CDR3 sequence (DNA): TGTGCCAGTAGTGGCCAGGGAGCGTGGGAGACCCAGTACTTC. Amino acids: CASSGQGAWETQYF.

J is TRBJ2-7 and V is TRBV12-1; no DNA check was done on the table's D call, TRBD2. TRBV12-1 is a known pseudogene. The CDR3 totals 16 residues. The CDR3 DNA reads TGTGCCAGCAGCCCTTATAGCGGGCCTCCCTCCTACGAGCAGTACTTC. Encoded protein: CASSPYSGPPSYEQYF.

The chain recombines TRBV20-1 with TRBJ2-1; no clear D. Germline V gene data show CDR1 as DFQATT and CDR2 as SNEGSKA (reference sequence). The CDR3 consists of 13 residues. V gave up 0 bases and J gave up 5 bases, with 8 bases separating them. The CDR3 sequence: CSARDRTNNEQFF. Here the CDR3 DNA reads TGCAGTGCTAGAGATAGAACCAACAATGAGCAGTTCTTC.

This clonotype showed up many times. The chain is built from TRBV12-3 or TRBV12-4 and TRBJ1-2, with a tentative D call TRBD1 (5 bases). This CDR3 region has 19 residues. V lost 5 bases and J 4 bases, leaving 29 bases between the germline ends. CDR3 coding DNA: TGTGCCAGCAGTGTAGGTTCCGTGGGACCCTCTCCCTTCCTCTATGGCTACACCTTC. This codes for CASSVGSVGPSPFLYGYTF.

Many counts were recorded for this clonotype. V and J are TRBV7-2 and TRBJ1-1; D is possibly TRBD1 (6 bases). Deletions cut 2 bases from V and 2 bases from J, with 12 bases between. CDR3 length equals 15 residues. Germline values: CDR1 SGHTA, CDR2 FQGNSA. The chain's CDR3 is CASSLLGQHNTEAFF. Written as DNA, the CDR3 is TGTGCCAGCAGCTTACTTGGACAGCACAACACTGAAGCTTTCTTT.

The CDR3 loop is CALIQGNTEAFF. The CDR3 bases are TGTGCCCTCATTCAGGGGAACACTGAAGCTTTCTTT. J is TRBJ1-1 and V is TRBV10-3; D might be TRBD1 (5 bases). Germline loops: CDR1 ENHRY, CDR2 SYGVKD. V dropped 11 bases and J dropped 1 base, with 11 bases sitting between them. This CDR3 is 12 amino acids long.

This chain links TRBV25-1 with TRBJ2-7, with 7 bases aligning to TRBD2. Germline V gene sequence: CDR1 MGHDK, CDR2 SYGVNS. The CDR3 runs 13 residues. After removal of 2 bases from V and 10 bases from J, the junction contained 8 bases not matched to a gene. The CDR3, as DNA: TGTGCCAGCAGTGAAGCGGGGGTTCAGAAACAGTACTTC. Translating it yields CASSEAGVQKQYF.

With regard to this clonotype: This sequence may be a read error, since a much larger clone differs from it by one base. The chain combines TRBV6-4 with TRBJ1-4, with D unclear. Germline values: CDR1 MRHNA, CDR2 SNTAGT. This CDR3 is 13 amino acids long. CDR3 loop: CAIPSATNGKLFF. CDR3 in DNA: TGTGCCATCCCCTCTGCAACTAATGGAAAACTGTTTTTT.

Details on this clonotype: A much larger clone sits a single nucleotide away, making a read error possible. The J gene is TRBJ2-5, the V gene TRBV2; D not certain. V was pared by 6 bases and J by 1 base, with 3 bases between. The germline CDR1 and CDR2 sequences are SNHLY and FYNNEI. The CDR3 has 11 residues. This CDR3 is CASSPQETQYF. The CDR3 DNA is TGTGCCAGCAGCCCCCAAGAGACCCAGTACTTC.

The gene calls are TRBV10-2 and TRBJ2-1; 8 bases map to TRBD1. V trimming: 6 bases; J trimming: 6 bases; junction bases outside the gene matches: 7. CDR3 size: 14 residues. CDR1 is WSHSY, CDR2 SAAADI, per germline. Here the CDR3 reads CASRLGQGSNEQFF. DNA of the CDR3: TGCGCCAGCAGGCTAGGACAGGGATCCAATGAGCAGTTCTTC.

The V call is TRBV25-1, the J call TRBJ2-1; no clear D gene. Trimming stripped 6 bases from V and 10 bases from J, with 19 bases between. CDR1 and CDR2 (germline): MGHDK, SYGVNS. The CDR3 has 14 residues. CDR3 sequence reads: CASSPRALQGEQFF. CDR3 DNA sequence: TGTGCCAGCAGCCCGAGAGCCTTACAAGGGGAGCAGTTCTTC.